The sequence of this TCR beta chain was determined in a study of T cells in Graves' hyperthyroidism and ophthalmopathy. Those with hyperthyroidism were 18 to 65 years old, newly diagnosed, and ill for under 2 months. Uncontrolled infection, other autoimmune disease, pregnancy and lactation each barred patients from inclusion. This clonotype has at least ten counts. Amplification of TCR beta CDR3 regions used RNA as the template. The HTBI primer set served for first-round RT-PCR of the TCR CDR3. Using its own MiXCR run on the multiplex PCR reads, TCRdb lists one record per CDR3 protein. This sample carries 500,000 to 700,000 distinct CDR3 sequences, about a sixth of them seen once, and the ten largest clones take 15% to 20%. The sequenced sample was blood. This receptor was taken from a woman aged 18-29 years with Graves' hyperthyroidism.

CDR3 sequence reads: CATSDSRREDTQYF. CDR3 coding DNA: TGTGCCACCAGTGATTCTCGGAGAGAAGATACGCAGTATTTT. The chain has TRBV24-1 and TRBJ2-3; D ambiguous. Trimming shortened V by 2 bases and J by 5 bases, and 10 bases separated the two germline ends. The germline gives CDR1 KGHDR, CDR2 SFDVKD. This CDR3 has 14 residues.